This is a list of T cell receptor beta chains from one sample in a study of OX40 agonist ivuxolimab in advanced cancers. The assay was immunoSEQ multiplex PCR, and TCRdb's table has in-frame clones only and misses some. The sample has about 77,000 clones, around nine tenths seen once; the top ten hold approximately 4.8%. Sequences were derived from CD4+ or CD8+ T cells sorted from blood, sampled in a trial of the OX40 agonist ivuxolimab. The receptor source for this set is an adult with an advanced solid tumor such as melanoma, head and neck, liver or kidney cancer. Both conserved end residues are part of each CDR3. The D gene is left open where the match is weak. Size is stated for part of the rows, as once, few or many counts, or as a class when the clone is expanded.

size: -
V: TRBV7-9
D: -
J: TRBJ2-3
CDR3: CASSLAASGTDTQYF
DNA: TGTGCCAGCAGCTTAGCGGCGTCAGGAACAGATACGCAGTATTTT

size: -
V: TRBV5-8
D: TRBD1
J: TRBJ1-2
CDR3: CASSNGQGGNYGYTF
DNA: TGTGCCAGCAGCAATGGACAGGGGGGTAACTATGGCTACACCTTC

size: once
V: TRBV18
D: -
J: TRBJ2-5
CDR3: CASSLNAHQLGYF
DNA: TGTGCCAGCTCACTTAACGCCCACCAGCTAGGGTACTTC

size: -
V: TRBV30
D: TRBD2
J: TRBJ2-1
CDR3: CAWGLAGSYNEQFF
DNA: TGTGCCTGGGGACTAGCGGGCTCCTACAATGAGCAGTTCTTC

size: once
V: TRBV28
D: -
J: TRBJ2-5
CDR3: CASSLVLPKETQYF
DNA: TGTGCCAGCAGTTTAGTACTTCCCAAAGAGACCCAGTACTTC

size: -
V: TRBV11-3
D: -
J: TRBJ1-2
CDR3: CASSAWTAPRGYTF
DNA: TGTGCCAGCAGCGCTTGGACAGCTCCTAGAGGCTACACCTTC

size: -
V: TRBV11-2
D: -
J: TRBJ2-2
CDR3: CASSLGTNTGELFF
DNA: TGTGCCAGCAGCTTAGGGACGAATACCGGGGAGCTGTTTTTT

size: -
V: TRBV5-6
D: TRBD2
J: TRBJ2-7
CDR3: CASSLSGGLYEQYF
DNA: TGTGCCAGCAGCTTGTCGGGAGGGCTTTACGAGCAGTACTTC

size: -
V: TRBV6-6
D: -
J: TRBJ1-6
CDR3: CASSTTGNSPLHF
DNA: TGTGCCAGCAGTACCACAGGGAATTCACCCCTCCACTTT

size: -
V: TRBV27
D: -
J: TRBJ2-7
CDR3: CASSPGPKGPYEQYF
DNA: TGTGCCAGCAGTCCAGGTCCAAAGGGCCCCTACGAGCAGTACTTC

size: -
V: TRBV10-3
D: -
J: TRBJ2-5
CDR3: CAISEGGQETQYF
DNA: TGTGCCATCAGTGAGGGTGGCCAAGAGACCCAGTACTTC

size: once
V: TRBV19
D: -
J: TRBJ1-3
CDR3: CASSIWRSSSGNTIYF
DNA: TGTGCCAGTAGTATTTGGCGGTCTAGCTCTGGAAACACCATATATTTT